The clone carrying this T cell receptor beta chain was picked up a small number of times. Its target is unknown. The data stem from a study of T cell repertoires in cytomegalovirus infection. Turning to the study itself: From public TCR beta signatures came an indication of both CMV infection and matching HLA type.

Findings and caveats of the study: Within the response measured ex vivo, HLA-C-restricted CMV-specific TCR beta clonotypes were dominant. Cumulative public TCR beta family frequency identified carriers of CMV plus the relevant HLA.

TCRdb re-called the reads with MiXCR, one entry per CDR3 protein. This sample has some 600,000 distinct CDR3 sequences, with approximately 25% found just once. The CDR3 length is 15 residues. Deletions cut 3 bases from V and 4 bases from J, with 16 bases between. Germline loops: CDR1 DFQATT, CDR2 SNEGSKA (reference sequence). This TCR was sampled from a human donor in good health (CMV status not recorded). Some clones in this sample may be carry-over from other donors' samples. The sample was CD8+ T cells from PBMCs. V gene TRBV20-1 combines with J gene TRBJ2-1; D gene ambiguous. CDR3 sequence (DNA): TGCAGTGCTAGGCCCCAAGAGGCAGGTTACAATGAGCAGTTCTTC. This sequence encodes CSARPQEAGYNEQFF.